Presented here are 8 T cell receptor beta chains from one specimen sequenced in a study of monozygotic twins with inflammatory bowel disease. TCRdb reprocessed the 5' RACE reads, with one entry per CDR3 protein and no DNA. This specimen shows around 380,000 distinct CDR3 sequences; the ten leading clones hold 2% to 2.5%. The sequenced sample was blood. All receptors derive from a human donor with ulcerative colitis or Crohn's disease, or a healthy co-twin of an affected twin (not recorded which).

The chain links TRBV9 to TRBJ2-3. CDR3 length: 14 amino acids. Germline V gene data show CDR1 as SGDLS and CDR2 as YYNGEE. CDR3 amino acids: CASSVVSGTDTQYF.

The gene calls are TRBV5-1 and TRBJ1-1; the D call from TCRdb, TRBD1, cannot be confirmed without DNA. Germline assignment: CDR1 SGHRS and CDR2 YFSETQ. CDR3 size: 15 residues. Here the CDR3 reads CASSLSQGAYTEAFF.

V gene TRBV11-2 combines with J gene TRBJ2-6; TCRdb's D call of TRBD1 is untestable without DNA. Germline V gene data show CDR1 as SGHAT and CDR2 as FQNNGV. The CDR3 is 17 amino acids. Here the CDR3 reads CASSLRPSGAGANVLTF. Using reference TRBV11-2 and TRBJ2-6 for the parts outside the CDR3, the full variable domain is EAGVAQSPRYKIIEKRQSVAFWCNPISGHATLYWYQQILGQGPKLLIQFQNNGVVDDSQLPKDRFSAERLKGVDSTLKIQPAKLEDSAVYLCASSLRPSGAGANVLTFGAGSRLTVL.

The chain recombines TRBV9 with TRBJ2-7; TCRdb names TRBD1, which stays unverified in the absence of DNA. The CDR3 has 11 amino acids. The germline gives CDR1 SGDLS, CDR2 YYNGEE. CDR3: CASGRDYEQYF.

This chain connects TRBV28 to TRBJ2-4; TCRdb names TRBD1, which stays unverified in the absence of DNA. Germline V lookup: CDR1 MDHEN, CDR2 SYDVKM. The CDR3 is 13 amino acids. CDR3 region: CAIGQGAKNIQYF. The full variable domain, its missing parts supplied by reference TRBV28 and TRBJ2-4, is DVKVTQSSRYLVKRTGEKVFLECVQDMDHENMFWYRQDPGLGLRLIYFSYDVKMKEKGDIPEGYSVSREKKERFSLILESASTNQTSMYLCAIGQGAKNIQYFGAGTRLSVL.

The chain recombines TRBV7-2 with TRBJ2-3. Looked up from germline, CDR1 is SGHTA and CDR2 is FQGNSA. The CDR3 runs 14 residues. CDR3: CASRRQVVTDTQYF.

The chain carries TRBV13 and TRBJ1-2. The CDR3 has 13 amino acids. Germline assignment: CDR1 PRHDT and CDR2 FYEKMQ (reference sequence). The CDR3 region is CASSLSTEYGYTF.

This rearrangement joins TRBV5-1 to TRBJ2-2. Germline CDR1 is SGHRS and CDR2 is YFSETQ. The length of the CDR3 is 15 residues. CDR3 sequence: CASSFSKPNTGELFF.